This TCR beta chain was found in a study of blood T cell repertoires in COVID-19. Study overall: Whether acute or convalescent, the COVID-19 samples came from the United States, Italy and Spain.

Original analysis: How many nucleated cells were present was estimated from reference gene primer amplification. Method: immunoSEQ multiplex PCR; TCRdb's copy keeps in-frame clones and lacks some. D and trimming were read from the DNA, whereas the V and J calls and clone size are those reported in that table. Of approximately 390,000 clones listed, approximately 88% were seen once; the top ten hold more than 2%. The CDR3 loop spans 19 amino acids. Adults between about 18 and 95 years of age took part from fewer than 30 US areas. The sample taken for sequencing was PBMCs or T cells enriched from blood (not recorded which). The chain employs TRBV21-1 and TRBJ2-7; TRBD2 is the table's D call, not checked against the DNA. TRBV21-1 is a pseudogene locus. This receptor was identified in a woman between 35 and 50 years old with acute COVID-19. DNA for the CDR3: TGTGCCAGCAGCAAAGCATCCCACTCATCCGATCGGCATAGCGGGGTGGTGTACTTC. It specifies CASSKASHSSDRHSGVVYF.